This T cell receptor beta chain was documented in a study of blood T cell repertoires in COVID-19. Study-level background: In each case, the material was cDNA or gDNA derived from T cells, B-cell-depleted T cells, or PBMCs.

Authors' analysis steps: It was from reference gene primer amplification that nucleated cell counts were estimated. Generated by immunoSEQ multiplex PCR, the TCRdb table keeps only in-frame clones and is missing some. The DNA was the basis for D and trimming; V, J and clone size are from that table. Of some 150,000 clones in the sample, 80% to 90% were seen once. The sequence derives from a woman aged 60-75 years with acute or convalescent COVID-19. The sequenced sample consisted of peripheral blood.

The CDR3 protein is CSVRTGRGYTF. CDR3 in DNA: TGCAGCGTCCGGACAGGGCGAGGCTACACCTTC. This sequence joins TRBV29-1 and TRBJ1-2, with TRBD1 matching over 8 bases. V shed 6 bases, J shed 8 bases, and the junction held 5 bases outside the gene matches. The V gene's germline CDR1 is SQVTM and CDR2 ANQGSEA. This CDR3 is 11 amino acids long.